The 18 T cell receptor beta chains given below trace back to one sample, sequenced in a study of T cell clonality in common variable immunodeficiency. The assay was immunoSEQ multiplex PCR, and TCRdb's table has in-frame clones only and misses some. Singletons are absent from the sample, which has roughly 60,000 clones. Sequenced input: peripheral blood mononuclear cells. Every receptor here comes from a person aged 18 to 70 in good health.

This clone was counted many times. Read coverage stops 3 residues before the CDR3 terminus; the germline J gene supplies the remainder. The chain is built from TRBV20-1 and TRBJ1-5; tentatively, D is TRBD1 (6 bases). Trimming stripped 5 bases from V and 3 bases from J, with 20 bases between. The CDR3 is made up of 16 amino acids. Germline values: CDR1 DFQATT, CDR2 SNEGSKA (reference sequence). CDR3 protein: CSAREGTFLHNQPQHF. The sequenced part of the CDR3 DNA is TGCAGTGCTCGTGAGGGGACATTCCTACACAATCAGCCC.

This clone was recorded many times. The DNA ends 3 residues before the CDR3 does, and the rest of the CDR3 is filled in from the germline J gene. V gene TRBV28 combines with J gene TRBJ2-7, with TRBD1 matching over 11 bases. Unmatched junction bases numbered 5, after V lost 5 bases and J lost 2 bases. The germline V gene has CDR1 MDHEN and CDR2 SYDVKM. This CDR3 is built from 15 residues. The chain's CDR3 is CASSPGTGGPYEQYF. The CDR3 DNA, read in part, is TGTGCCAGCAGTCCTGGGACAGGGGGGCCCTACGAG.

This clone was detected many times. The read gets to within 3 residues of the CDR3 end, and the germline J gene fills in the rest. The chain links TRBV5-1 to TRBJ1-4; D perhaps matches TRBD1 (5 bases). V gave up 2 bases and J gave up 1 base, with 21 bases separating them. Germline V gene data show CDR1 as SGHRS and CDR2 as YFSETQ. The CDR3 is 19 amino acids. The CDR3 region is CASSFEPGDGDGTNEKLFF. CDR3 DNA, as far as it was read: TGCGCCAGCAGCTTTGAACCGGGGGACGGGGACGGAACTAATGAAAAA.

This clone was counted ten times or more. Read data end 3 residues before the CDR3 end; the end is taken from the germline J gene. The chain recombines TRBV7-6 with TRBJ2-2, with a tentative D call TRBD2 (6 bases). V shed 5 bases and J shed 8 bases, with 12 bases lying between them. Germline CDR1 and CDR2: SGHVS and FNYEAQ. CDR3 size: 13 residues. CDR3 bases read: TGTGCCAGCAGCCGGGACTCCGGAGGGGAG. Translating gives CASSRDSGGE. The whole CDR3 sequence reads CASSRDSGGELFF.

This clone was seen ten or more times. The CDR3 sequence: CASRETGTDTQYF. The CDR3 DNA, read in part, is TGTGCCAGCAGGGAGACAGGCACAGATACG. The chain employs TRBV6-4 and TRBJ2-3; D perhaps matches TRBD1 (5 bases). The read gets to within 3 residues of the CDR3 end, and the germline J gene fills in the rest. The CDR3 consists of 13 residues. V was clipped by 6 bases and J by 1 base, with 8 bases between them. CDR1 is MRHNA, CDR2 SNTAGT, per germline.

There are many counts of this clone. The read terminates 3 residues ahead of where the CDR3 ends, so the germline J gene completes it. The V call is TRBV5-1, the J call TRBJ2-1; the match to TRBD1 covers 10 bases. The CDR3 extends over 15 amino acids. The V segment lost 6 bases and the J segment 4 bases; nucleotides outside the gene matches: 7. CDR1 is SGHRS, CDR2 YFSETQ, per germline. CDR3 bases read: TGCGCCAGCAACACCGGGACAGGGGCATACAATGAG. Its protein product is CASNTGTGAYNE. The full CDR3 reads CASNTGTGAYNEQFF.

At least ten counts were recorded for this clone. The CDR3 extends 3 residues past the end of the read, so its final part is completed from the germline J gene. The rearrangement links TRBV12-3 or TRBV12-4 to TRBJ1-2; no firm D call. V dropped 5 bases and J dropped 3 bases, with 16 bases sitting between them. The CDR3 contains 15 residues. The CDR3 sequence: CASSPWAVVDYGYTF. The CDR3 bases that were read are TGTGCCAGCAGTCCTTGGGCAGTCGTTGACTATGGC.

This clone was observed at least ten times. The sequenced part of the CDR3 DNA is TGTGCCAGCTCATCCGGGACTAGCGGGAGATTAACCGGGGAG. Amino acids: CASSSGTSGRLTGE. The CDR3 as a whole reads CASSSGTSGRLTGELFF. The chain recombines TRBV18 with TRBJ2-2, with 14 positions matching TRBD2. The read falls 3 residues short of the CDR3 end, and the missing part is taken from the germline J gene. The CDR3 loop spans 17 amino acids. V lost 5 bases to trimming and J lost 5 bases; unmatched junction nucleotides: 7. Germline V gene data show CDR1 as KGHSH and CDR2 as LQKENI. The whole variable domain, remainder taken from reference TRBV18 and TRBJ2-2, is NAGVMQNPRHLVRRRGQEARLRCSPMKGHSHVYWYRQLPEEGLKFMVYLQKENIIDESGMPKERFSAEFPKEGPSILRIQQVVRGDSAAYFCASSSGTSGRLTGELFFGEGSRLTVL.

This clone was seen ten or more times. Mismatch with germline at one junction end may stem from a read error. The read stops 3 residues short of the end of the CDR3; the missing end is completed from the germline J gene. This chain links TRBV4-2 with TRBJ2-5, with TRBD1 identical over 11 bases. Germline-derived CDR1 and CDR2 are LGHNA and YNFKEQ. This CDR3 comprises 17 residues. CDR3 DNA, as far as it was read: TGCGCCAGCAGCCAAGGTCGTTGGACAGGGGGCCGAGAGACC. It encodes CASSQGRWTGGRET. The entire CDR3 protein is CASSQGRWTGGRETQYF.

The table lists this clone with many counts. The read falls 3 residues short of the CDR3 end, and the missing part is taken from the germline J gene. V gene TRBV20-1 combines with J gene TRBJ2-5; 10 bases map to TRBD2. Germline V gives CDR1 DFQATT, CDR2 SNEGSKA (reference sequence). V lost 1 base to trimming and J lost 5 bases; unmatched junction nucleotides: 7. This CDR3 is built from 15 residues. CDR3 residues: CSARAASGSGETQYF. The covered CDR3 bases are TGCAGTGCTAGAGCGGCTAGCGGGAGTGGGGAGACC.

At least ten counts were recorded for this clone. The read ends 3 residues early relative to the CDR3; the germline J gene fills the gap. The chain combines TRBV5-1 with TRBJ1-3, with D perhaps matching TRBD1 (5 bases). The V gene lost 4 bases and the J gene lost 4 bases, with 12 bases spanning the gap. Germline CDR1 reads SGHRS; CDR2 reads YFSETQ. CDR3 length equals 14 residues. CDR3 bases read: TGCGCCAGCAGCGTAGGGGAGGCGGGAAACACC. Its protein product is CASSVGEAGNT. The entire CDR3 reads CASSVGEAGNTIYF.

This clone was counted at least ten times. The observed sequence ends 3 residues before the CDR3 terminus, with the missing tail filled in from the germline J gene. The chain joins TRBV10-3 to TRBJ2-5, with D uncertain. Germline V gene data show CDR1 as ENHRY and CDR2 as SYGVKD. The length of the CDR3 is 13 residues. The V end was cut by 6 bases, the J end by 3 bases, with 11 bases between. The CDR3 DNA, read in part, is TGTGCCATCAGCCAGAACATGGAAGAGACC. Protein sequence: CAISQNMEET. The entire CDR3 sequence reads CAISQNMEETQYF.

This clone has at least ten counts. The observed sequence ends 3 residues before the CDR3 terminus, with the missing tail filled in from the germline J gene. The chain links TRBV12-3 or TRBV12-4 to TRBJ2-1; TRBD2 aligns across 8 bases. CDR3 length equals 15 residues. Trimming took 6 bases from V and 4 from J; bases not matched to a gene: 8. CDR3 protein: CASSWGAGAYNEQFF. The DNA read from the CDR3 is TGTGCCAGCAGCTGGGGAGCGGGAGCTTACAATGAG.

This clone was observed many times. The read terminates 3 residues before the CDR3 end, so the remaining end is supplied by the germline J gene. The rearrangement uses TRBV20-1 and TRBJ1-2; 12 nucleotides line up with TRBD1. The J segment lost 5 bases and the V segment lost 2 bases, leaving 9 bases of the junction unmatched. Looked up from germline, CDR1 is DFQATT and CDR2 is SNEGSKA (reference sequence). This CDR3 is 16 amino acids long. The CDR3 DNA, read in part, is TGCAGTGCTAGACCCCATGGGACAGGGGGCGGGTATGGC. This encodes CSARPHGTGGGYG. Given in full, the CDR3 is CSARPHGTGGGYGYTF.

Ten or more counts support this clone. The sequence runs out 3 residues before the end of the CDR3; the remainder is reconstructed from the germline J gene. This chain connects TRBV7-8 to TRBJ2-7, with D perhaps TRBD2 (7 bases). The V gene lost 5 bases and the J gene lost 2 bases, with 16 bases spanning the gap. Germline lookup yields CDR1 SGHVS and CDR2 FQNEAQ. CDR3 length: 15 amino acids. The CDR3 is CASSPGASGTYEQYF. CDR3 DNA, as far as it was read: TGTGCCAGCAGCCCAGGGGCTAGCGGCACCTACGAG.

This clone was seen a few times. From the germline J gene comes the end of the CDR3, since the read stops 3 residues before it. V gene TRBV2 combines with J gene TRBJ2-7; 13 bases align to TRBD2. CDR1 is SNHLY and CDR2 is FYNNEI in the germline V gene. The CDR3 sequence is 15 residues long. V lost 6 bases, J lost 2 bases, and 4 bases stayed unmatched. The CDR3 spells CASRGGLAGAYEQYF. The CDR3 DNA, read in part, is TGTGCCAGCAGGGGTGGACTAGCGGGAGCCTACGAG.

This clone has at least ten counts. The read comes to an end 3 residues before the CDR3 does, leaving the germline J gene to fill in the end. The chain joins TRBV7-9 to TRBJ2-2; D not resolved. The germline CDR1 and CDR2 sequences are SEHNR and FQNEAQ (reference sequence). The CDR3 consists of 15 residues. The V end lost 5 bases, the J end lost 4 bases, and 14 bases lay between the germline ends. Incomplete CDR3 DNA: TGTGCCAGCAGCCCCCAAATAACGGGCACCGGGGAG. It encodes CASSPQITGTGE. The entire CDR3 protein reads CASSPQITGTGELFF.

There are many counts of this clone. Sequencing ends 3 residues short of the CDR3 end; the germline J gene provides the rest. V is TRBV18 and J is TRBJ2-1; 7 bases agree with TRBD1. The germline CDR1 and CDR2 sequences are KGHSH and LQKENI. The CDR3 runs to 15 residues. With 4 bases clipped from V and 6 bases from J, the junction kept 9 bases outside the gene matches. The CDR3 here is CASSRQGASSNEQFF. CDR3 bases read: TGTGCCAGCTCACGACAGGGTGCCTCTTCCAATGAG. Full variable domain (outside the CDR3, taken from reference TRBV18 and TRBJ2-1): NAGVMQNPRHLVRRRGQEARLRCSPMKGHSHVYWYRQLPEEGLKFMVYLQKENIIDESGMPKERFSAEFPKEGPSILRIQQVVRGDSAAYFCASSRQGASSNEQFFGPGTRLTVL.